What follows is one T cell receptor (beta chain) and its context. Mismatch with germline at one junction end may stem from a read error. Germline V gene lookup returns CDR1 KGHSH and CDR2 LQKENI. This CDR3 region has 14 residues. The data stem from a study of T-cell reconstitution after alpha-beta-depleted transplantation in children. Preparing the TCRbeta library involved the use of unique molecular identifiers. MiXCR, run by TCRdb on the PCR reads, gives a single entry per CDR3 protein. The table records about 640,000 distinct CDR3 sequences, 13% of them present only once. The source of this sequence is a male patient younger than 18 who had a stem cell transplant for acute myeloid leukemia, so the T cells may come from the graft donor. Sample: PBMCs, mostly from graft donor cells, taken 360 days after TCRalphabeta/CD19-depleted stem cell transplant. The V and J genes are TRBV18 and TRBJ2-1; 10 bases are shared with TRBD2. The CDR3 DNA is TGTGCCTGCTCTCTAGCGGGAGTCAGCAATGAGCAGTTCTTC. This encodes CACSLAGVSNEQFF.